These 20 T cell receptor beta chains originate from one sample sequenced in a study of OX40 agonist ivuxolimab in advanced cancers. The protocol was immunoSEQ multiplex PCR, while the TCRdb copy is restricted to in-frame clones and leaves out a portion. The sample shows 70,000 to 95,000 clones, 80% to 95% of them seen only once. The sample in question was CD4+ or CD8+ T cells sorted from blood, obtained in a trial of the OX40 agonist ivuxolimab. These receptors originate from an adult with an advanced solid tumor such as melanoma, head and neck, liver or kidney cancer.

The chain employs TRBV29-1 and TRBJ2-3, with 13 bases fitting TRBD2. Germline V gene sequence: CDR1 SQVTM, CDR2 ANQGSEA. V gave up 3 bases and J gave up 6 bases; unmatched junction bases: 9. This CDR3 has 16 residues. The CDR3 nucleotides are TGCAGCGTTGATAACGGACTAGCGGGAGTGTGGGATACGCAGTATTTT. Residues: CSVDNGLAGVWDTQYF.

This rearrangement joins TRBV6-6 to TRBJ2-2; D is undetermined. The germline gives CDR1 MNHNY, CDR2 SVGAGI (reference sequence). The V end was cut by 7 bases, the J end by 2 bases, with 11 bases between. The CDR3 is 14 amino acids. The CDR3 coding sequence is TGTGCCAGCACCCCAACGGGTAACACCGGGGAGCTGTTTTTT. It codes for CASTPTGNTGELFF.

As to this clone: One junction end does not reproduce the germline sequence, and a read error may be involved. V gene TRBV6-4 combines with J gene TRBJ1-2, with D unresolved. The CDR3 totals 13 residues. Germline CDR1 and CDR2: MRHNA and SNTAGT. CDR3 region: CVSSDSVGDGYTF. The CDR3 DNA is TGTGTCAGCAGTGACTCTGTTGGGGATGGCTACACCTTC.

The chain joins TRBV5-1 to TRBJ2-1; TRBD2 might be the D (6 bases). The V end was cut by 4 bases, the J end by 4 bases, with 18 bases between. Germline V gene data show CDR1 as SGHRS and CDR2 as YFSETQ. CDR3 length equals 16 residues. The CDR3 DNA sequence: TGCGCCAGCAGCATAGGCCATAGCGGAGGTTACAATGAGCAGTTCTTC. Its translation: CASSIGHSGGYNEQFF.

This clone has only a few counts. The chain employs TRBV9 and TRBJ2-2; 10 bases are shared with TRBD2. The CDR3 has 16 residues. Germline CDR1 and CDR2: SGDLS and YYNGEE. J gave up 5 bases and V 0 bases, and 4 bases lay outside the gene matches. The CDR3 loop reads CASSVGLAGHTGELFF. CDR3 coding DNA: TGTGCCAGCAGCGTAGGACTAGCGGGCCATACCGGGGAGCTGTTTTTT.

The chain carries TRBV5-4 and TRBJ2-3; D may be TRBD2 (6 bases). Germline V gives CDR1 SGHNT, CDR2 YYREEE (reference sequence). Trimming pared 4 bases from V and 6 bases from J, leaving 15 bases between. This CDR3 is 14 amino acids long. This CDR3 reads CASSPTSGPDTQYF. CDR3 DNA: TGTGCCAGCAGCCCCACGAGCGGGCCGGATACGCAGTATTTT.

This clone came up a few times. The V gene is TRBV2, the J gene TRBJ2-7; D is ambiguous. From germline, CDR1 is SNHLY and CDR2 FYNNEI. The CDR3 extends over 12 amino acids. V was cut by 6 bases and J by 4 bases, with 10 bases left in between. The CDR3 loop reads CASSVGGYEQYF. DNA of the CDR3: TGTGCCAGCAGCGTTGGTGGATACGAGCAGTACTTC. The complete variable domain, with remaining parts taken from reference TRBV2 and TRBJ2-7, reads EPEVTQTPSHQVTQMGQEVILRCVPISNHLYFYWYRQILGQKVEFLVSFYNNEISEKSEIFDDQFSVERPDGSNFTLKIRSTKLEDSAMYFCASSVGGYEQYFGPGTRLTVT.

The genes are TRBV11-3 and TRBJ1-3; 11 bases map to TRBD1. The CDR3 sequence is 15 residues long. After removal of 4 bases from V and 4 bases from J, the junction contained 3 bases not matched to a gene. CDR1 is SGHNT, CDR2 YENEEA, per germline. Written as DNA, the CDR3 is TGTGCCAGCAGCTCCGGACAGGGGGCCGGAAACACCATATATTTT. Residues: CASSSGQGAGNTIYF.

The V gene is TRBV5-1, the J gene TRBJ1-1; 9 bases match TRBD1. Germline V gene sequence: CDR1 SGHRS, CDR2 YFSETQ. This CDR3 is 16 amino acids long. The trim removed 3 bases at V and 4 bases at J, leaving 10 bases unmatched. In DNA form, the CDR3 reads TGCGCCAGCAGCTCCGGACGGACAGGGGTATCCACTGAAGCTTTCTTT. This gives the protein CASSSGRTGVSTEAFF.

The V call is TRBV29-1, the J call TRBJ2-1, with 11 bases matching TRBD2. The CDR3 totals 17 residues. The germline CDR1 and CDR2 sequences are SQVTM and ANQGSEA. The V and J ends lost 5 bases and 0 bases, in that order; junction bases with no gene match: 9. DNA for the CDR3: TGCAGCGTTCCACTATTTACTAGCGGGAGCTCCTACAATGAGCAGTTCTTC. Amino acids: CSVPLFTSGSSYNEQFF.

V gene TRBV28 combines with J gene TRBJ1-1, with 9 bases aligning to TRBD1. CDR1 and CDR2 from the germline V gene are MDHEN and SYDVKM. The CDR3 is 19 residues long. The V and J ends lost 7 bases and 0 bases, in that order; junction bases with no gene match: 18. Here the CDR3 DNA reads TGTGCCAGCATTTCAATGGGATTTGGGACAGGGTATTTGAACACTGAAGCTTTCTTT. Protein: CASISMGFGTGYLNTEAFF.

Here the CDR3 reads CASSQGLRTEQYF. The CDR3 DNA reads TGCGCCAGCAGCCAAGGGCTTCGGACCGAGCAGTACTTC. The rearrangement uses TRBV4-1 and TRBJ2-7; the D is unclear. Trimming removed 1 base from V and 6 bases from J, with 10 bases in between. Germline lookup yields CDR1 MGHRA and CDR2 YSYEKL. The CDR3 contains 13 residues.

The V call is TRBV11-2, the J call TRBJ2-5; the D is unclear. Germline lookup yields CDR1 SGHAT and CDR2 FQNNGV. The CDR3 has 13 amino acids. The ends were cut back, 4 bases at V and 4 bases at J, with 10 bases in the middle. CDR3 in DNA: TGTGCCAGCAGCTCAGATCCGGGAGAGACCCAGTACTTC. Protein sequence: CASSSDPGETQYF. Complete variable domain (other parts from reference TRBV11-2 and TRBJ2-5): EAGVAQSPRYKIIEKRQSVAFWCNPISGHATLYWYQQILGQGPKLLIQFQNNGVVDDSQLPKDRFSAERLKGVDSTLKIQPAKLEDSAVYLCASSSDPGETQYFGPGTRLLVL.

This clone was observed a single time. This chain joins TRBV18 and TRBJ1-5; D possibly corresponds to TRBD1 (6 bases). V was trimmed by 3 bases and J by 4 bases, leaving 10 bases between them. The CDR3 contains 14 residues. The germline gives CDR1 KGHSH, CDR2 LQKENI. Written as DNA, the CDR3 is TGTGCCAGCTCACCCGGACAGACTAATCAGCCCCAGCATTTT. Translated: CASSPGQTNQPQHF.

The V call is TRBV5-1, the J call TRBJ2-7; 7 bases fit TRBD2. Trimming at V came to 4 bases and at J to 1 base, leaving 11 bases not matched to a gene. This CDR3 is 16 amino acids long. The germline gives CDR1 SGHRS, CDR2 YFSETQ. The chain's CDR3 is CASSADSSGGSYEQYF. The CDR3 DNA sequence: TGCGCCAGCAGCGCCGACTCGTCCGGGGGGTCCTACGAGCAGTACTTC.

V gene TRBV6-4 combines with J gene TRBJ1-5; D remains ambiguous. With 4 bases removed from V and 1 base from J, the gap between germline ends came to 5 bases. This CDR3 is 13 amino acids long. Germline V CDR1 and CDR2: MRHNA, SNTAGT. In DNA form, the CDR3 reads TGTGCCAGCAGTGGGCAGAGCAATCAGCCCCAGCATTTT. Residues: CASSGQSNQPQHF.

The DNA of the CDR3 is TGTGCCTGGAGTCCGGGACCCATGGGGACAGATACGCAGTATTTT. Translated, it gives CAWSPGPMGTDTQYF. This sequence joins TRBV30 and TRBJ2-3, with D possibly called TRBD1 or TRBD2 (5 bases each). There are 15 residues in the CDR3. V gave up 2 bases and J gave up 3 bases, with 15 bases separating them. Germline CDR1 GTSNPN, CDR2 SVGIG (reference sequence).

The chain employs TRBV6-1 and TRBJ1-1; D unresolved. This CDR3 contains 11 residues. The germline V gene has CDR1 MNHNS and CDR2 SASEGT. V was trimmed by 11 bases and J by 7 bases, leaving 14 bases between them. DNA of the CDR3: TGTGCCGTCACCCGTCAGGTTGAAGCTTTCTTT. Amino acids: CAVTRQVEAFF.

In this sample, this clone turned up once. The chain recombines TRBV12-2 with TRBJ2-7; the D segment call TRBD2 is taken from the table without a DNA check. TRBV12-2 is termed a pseudogene. CDR3 length: 13 amino acids. The CDR3 reads CASRLWSSYEQYF. The CDR3 DNA sequence: TGTGCAAGTCGCCTATGGAGCTCCTACGAGCAGTACTTC.

This chain links TRBV27 with TRBJ2-1; D not certain. The germline CDR1 and CDR2 sequences are MNHEY and SMNVEV (reference sequence). The ends were cut back, 5 bases at V and 4 bases at J, with 21 bases in the middle. This CDR3 contains 17 residues. CDR3 in amino acids: CASSLRQAGYSYNEQFF. The CDR3 DNA is TGTGCCAGCAGTCTACGTCAGGCAGGATACTCTTACAATGAGCAGTTCTTC.